The 17 T cell receptor beta chains listed next were all sequenced from one sample in a study of breast tumors, draining lymph nodes, adjacent tissues. TCRdb used MiXCR to reprocess the multiplex PCR reads, holding one entry per CDR3 protein. There are approximately 7,600 distinct CDR3 sequences in the sample; 65% to 80% occur only once, and under 55% lies in the top ten. Material: tumor-adjacent breast tissue. All receptors come from a female donor with breast cancer. Some clones in this sample may be carry-over from other donors' samples.

V is TRBV20-1 and J is TRBJ2-2, with 7 bases lining up with TRBD2. Trimming cost V 7 bases and J 6 bases; bases outside gene matches: 11. This CDR3 contains 14 residues. Germline loops: CDR1 DFQATT, CDR2 SNEGSKA (reference sequence). As DNA, the CDR3 is TGCAGTGTAATTGGCGGGAGCGTCCCCGGGGAGCTGTTTTTT. This gives the protein CSVIGGSVPGELFF.

To note about this clonotype: The junction shows a germline mismatch at one end, possibly a read error. The chain combines TRBV4-1 with TRBJ2-7; the D gene is possibly TRBD2 (6 bases). CDR1 MGHRA and CDR2 YSYEKL come from the germline V gene. The CDR3 runs to 16 residues. As DNA, the CDR3 is TGTGCCAGCAGCCAGGGAGTTGGAGGGAGAGGCGACGAGCAGTACTTC. It specifies CASSQGVGGRGDEQYF.

About this clonotype itself: At one of its ends the junction is not consistent with the germline gene, which may arise from a read error. CDR3 sequence: CTTSDSYRDEQFF. CDR3 bases: TGTACCACCAGTGATTCCTATAGGGATGAGCAGTTCTTC. The chain uses TRBV24-1 and TRBJ2-1; D gene unclear. The CDR3 contains 13 residues. Germline CDR1 KGHDR, CDR2 SFDVKD.

This sequence joins TRBV4-3 and TRBJ2-3; TRBD2 matches 9 bases. Trimming cost V 5 bases and J 2 bases; bases outside gene matches: 8. This CDR3 has 16 amino acids. The germline CDR1 and CDR2 sequences are LGHNA and YSLEER. The CDR3 nucleotides are TGCGCCAGCAGCGCATCACTAGCGGGCCACACAGATACGCAGTATTTT. Translating gives CASSASLAGHTDTQYF.

The chain joins TRBV12-3 or TRBV12-4 to TRBJ2-7, with D possibly TRBD2 on 6 matching bases. The germline V and J ends were trimmed by 2 bases and 6 bases, with 11 bases remaining between them. This CDR3 is built from 13 residues. In nucleotides, the CDR3 is TGTGCCAGCAGTTTAAGGGAGGAAGTCGAGCAGTACTTC. Protein sequence: CASSLREEVEQYF.

As concerns this clonotype: At one end, the junction sequence differs from germline, possibly due to a read error. The CDR3 protein is CASRVSPVGNQPQQF. As DNA, the CDR3 is TGTGCCAGCAGGGTGTCCCCGGTTGGCAATCAGCCCCAGCAGTTT. V gene TRBV6-6 combines with J gene TRBJ1-5; no reliable D call. The CDR3 sequence is 15 residues long. Germline V gives CDR1 MNHNY, CDR2 SVGAGI (reference sequence).

The V and J genes are TRBV9 and TRBJ2-2; D is possibly TRBD2 (6 bases). Germline V gene data show CDR1 as SGDLS and CDR2 as YYNGEE. The CDR3 totals 14 residues. V dropped 2 bases and J dropped 7 bases, with 12 bases sitting between them. The CDR3 here is CASSVVGSHGELFF. In DNA, the CDR3 is TGTGCCAGCAGCGTTGTCGGGAGCCACGGGGAGCTGTTTTTT.

For the CDR3, the DNA is TGTGCCAGCAGTTTATTGGCAGGACTCAATGAGCAGTTCTTC. Translated: CASSLLAGLNEQFF. The V and J genes are TRBV27 and TRBJ2-1, with D possibly being TRBD2 (5 bases). This CDR3 region has 14 residues. Trimming cost V 1 base and J 6 bases, with 10 bases left between them. CDR1 and CDR2 (germline): MNHEY, SMNVEV (reference sequence).

By share of the sample, this clonotype is medium-sized (0.01 to 0.1%). This chain uses TRBV10-2 with TRBJ2-2; unclear D gene. CDR3 length: 11 amino acids. V lost 7 bases and J 3 bases, leaving 3 bases between the germline ends. CDR1 and CDR2 from the germline V gene are WSHSY and SAAADI. CDR3 region: CASTHTGELFF. CDR3 in DNA: TGCGCCAGCACGCACACCGGGGAGCTGTTTTTT.

The V call is TRBV5-6, the J call TRBJ2-3; the D is unclear. The CDR3 is 14 residues long. Germline loops: CDR1 SGHDT, CDR2 YYEEEE. Trimming took 5 bases from V and 7 from J, leaving 17 bases between them. DNA for the CDR3: TGTGCCAGCAGAGGCGCAGGTGTACCCAATACGCAGTATTTT. Translating gives CASRGAGVPNTQYF.

This clonotype was counted once. The CDR3 coding sequence is TGCAGTGCTGAACAGGGTTGGGAGACCCAGTACTTC. This encodes CSAEQGWETQYF. The chain employs TRBV20-1 and TRBJ2-5, with TRBD1 as a possible D gene (6 bases). V lost 5 bases and J 5 bases, leaving 12 bases between the germline ends. This CDR3 contains 12 residues. Looked up from germline, CDR1 is DFQATT and CDR2 is SNEGSKA (reference sequence).

The J gene is TRBJ1-2, the V gene TRBV12-3 or TRBV12-4, with TRBD1 matching over 9 bases. The J segment lost 8 bases and the V segment lost 6 bases, leaving 10 bases of the junction unmatched. The CDR3 runs 14 residues. CDR3 sequence: CASSPGQGKGGYTF. In nucleotides, the CDR3 is TGTGCCAGCAGCCCGGGACAGGGAAAGGGAGGCTACACCTTC.

The V gene is TRBV20-1, the J gene TRBJ1-1, with D perhaps matching TRBD1 (6 bases). The CDR3 covers 14 residues. The germline gives CDR1 DFQATT, CDR2 SNEGSKA (reference sequence). The V and J ends lost 0 bases and 3 bases respectively, with 11 bases between them. The CDR3 spells CSARDMGADTEAFF. In nucleotides, the CDR3 is TGCAGTGCTAGAGATATGGGGGCGGACACTGAAGCTTTCTTT.

The J gene is TRBJ2-3, the V gene TRBV7-3; TRBD2 is a possible D gene (5 bases). Trimming left V 1 base short and J 5 bases short, with 10 bases between. Looked up from germline, CDR1 is SGHTA and CDR2 is FQGTGA. CDR3 length equals 14 residues. The DNA for the CDR3 is TGTGCCAGCAGCTTAAGTGGGAGTCAAGATACGCAGTATTTT. This translates into CASSLSGSQDTQYF.

The genes are TRBV28 and TRBJ1-2, with D uncertain. CDR1 and CDR2 (germline): MDHEN, SYDVKM. The CDR3 loop spans 13 amino acids. V dropped 5 bases and J dropped 3 bases, with 10 bases sitting between them. CDR3 nucleotide sequence: TGTGCCAGCAGTGTTGTACTCGACTATGGCTACACCTTC. Its protein product is CASSVVLDYGYTF.

This clonotype is categorized as medium-sized. The chain has TRBV7-3 and TRBJ2-1, with TRBD2 matching over 7 bases. The CDR3 extends over 15 amino acids. Germline CDR1 reads SGHTA; CDR2 reads FQGTGA. The junction had 2 bases not matched to a gene; V was cut back by 2 bases and J by 1 base. The CDR3 region is CASSLGGGSYNEQFF. CDR3 nucleotide sequence: TGTGCCAGCAGCTTAGGGGGGGGGTCCTACAATGAGCAGTTCTTC.

This clonotype appeared once. The rearrangement links TRBV7-2 to TRBJ2-1; 14 nucleotides agree with TRBD2. This CDR3 contains 19 residues. Germline-derived CDR1 and CDR2 are SGHTA and FQGNSA. The junction had 13 bases not matched to a gene; V was cut back by 1 base and J by 8 bases. CDR3 sequence reads: CASSLVGVGTSGGRDEQFF. The CDR3 bases are TGTGCCAGCAGCTTAGTCGGGGTAGGGACTAGCGGGGGCCGAGATGAGCAGTTCTTC.